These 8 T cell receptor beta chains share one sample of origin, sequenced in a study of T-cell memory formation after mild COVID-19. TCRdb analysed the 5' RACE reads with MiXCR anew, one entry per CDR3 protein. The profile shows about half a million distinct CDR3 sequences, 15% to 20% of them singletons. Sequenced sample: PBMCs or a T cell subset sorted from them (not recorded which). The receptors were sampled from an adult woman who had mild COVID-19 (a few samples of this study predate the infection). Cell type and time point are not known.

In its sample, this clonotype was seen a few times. CDR3 coding DNA: TGTGCCAGCAGCAACGGGGACAGGATTGCAGATACGCAGTATTTT. Protein sequence: CASSNGDRIADTQYF. This sequence joins TRBV12-3 or TRBV12-4 and TRBJ2-3; 8 nucleotides align to TRBD1. The CDR3 runs to 15 residues. V trimming: 6 bases; J trimming: 4 bases; junction bases outside the gene matches: 9.

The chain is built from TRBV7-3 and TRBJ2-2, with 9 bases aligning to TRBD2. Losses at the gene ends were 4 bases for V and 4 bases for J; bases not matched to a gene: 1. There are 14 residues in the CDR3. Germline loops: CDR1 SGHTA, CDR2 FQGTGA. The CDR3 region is CASSSGLATGELFF. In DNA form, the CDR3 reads TGTGCCAGCAGCTCGGGACTAGCCACCGGGGAGCTGTTTTTT. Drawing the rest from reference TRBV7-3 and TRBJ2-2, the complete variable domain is GAGVSQTPSNKVTEKGKYVELRCDPISGHTALYWYRQSLGQGPEFLIYFQGTGAADDSGLPNDRFFAVRPEGSVSTLKIQRTERGDSAVYLCASSSGLATGELFFGEGSRLTVL.

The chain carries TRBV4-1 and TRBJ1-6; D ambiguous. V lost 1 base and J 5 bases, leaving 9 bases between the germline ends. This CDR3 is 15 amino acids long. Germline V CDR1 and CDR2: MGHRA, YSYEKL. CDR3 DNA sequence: TGCGCCAGCAGCCAAGCGGGCCGAGATAATTCACCCCTCCACTTT. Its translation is CASSQAGRDNSPLHF.

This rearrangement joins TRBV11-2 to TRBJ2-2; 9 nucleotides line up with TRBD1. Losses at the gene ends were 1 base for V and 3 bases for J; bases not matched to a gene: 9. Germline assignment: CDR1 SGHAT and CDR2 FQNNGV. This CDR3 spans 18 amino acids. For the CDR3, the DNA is TGTGCCAGCAGCTTAGTTCAGTGGGACAGGGTTCACACCGGGGAGCTGTTTTTT. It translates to CASSLVQWDRVHTGELFF.

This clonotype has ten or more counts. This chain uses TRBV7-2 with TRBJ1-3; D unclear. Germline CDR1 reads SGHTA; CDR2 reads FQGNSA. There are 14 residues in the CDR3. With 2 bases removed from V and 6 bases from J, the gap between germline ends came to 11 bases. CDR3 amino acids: CASSLRGSQNTIYF. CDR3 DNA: TGTGCCAGCAGCTTACGAGGGTCTCAAAACACCATATATTTT.

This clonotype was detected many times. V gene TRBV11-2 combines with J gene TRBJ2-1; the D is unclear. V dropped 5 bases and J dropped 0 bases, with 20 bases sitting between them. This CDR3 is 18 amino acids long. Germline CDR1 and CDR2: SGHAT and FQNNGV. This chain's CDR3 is CASSRGTLWSSSYNEQFF. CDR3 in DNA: TGTGCCAGCAGCCGAGGAACCCTGTGGTCCAGCTCCTACAATGAGCAGTTCTTC. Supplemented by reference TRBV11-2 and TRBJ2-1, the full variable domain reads EAGVAQSPRYKIIEKRQSVAFWCNPISGHATLYWYQQILGQGPKLLIQFQNNGVVDDSQLPKDRFSAERLKGVDSTLKIQPAKLEDSAVYLCASSRGTLWSSSYNEQFFGPGTRLTVL.

The CDR3 nucleotides read TGTGCCAGCTCACCGGGACAGGGGGCCAGCAATGAGCAGTTCTTC. This gives the protein CASSPGQGASNEQFF. The chain couples TRBV18 to TRBJ2-1; 12 bases agree with TRBD1. Per germline, CDR1 KGHSH and CDR2 LQKENI. This CDR3 spans 15 amino acids. The junction had 3 bases not matched to a gene; V was cut back by 3 bases and J by 6 bases. Full variable domain (outside the CDR3, taken from reference TRBV18 and TRBJ2-1): NAGVMQNPRHLVRRRGQEARLRCSPMKGHSHVYWYRQLPEEGLKFMVYLQKENIIDESGMPKERFSAEFPKEGPSILRIQQVVRGDSAAYFCASSPGQGASNEQFFGPGTRLTVL.

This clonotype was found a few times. In nucleotides, the CDR3 is TGTGCCAGCAGCCGATGGACTAGCGGGACCTACAATGAGCAGTTCTTC. Amino acids: CASSRWTSGTYNEQFF. V gene TRBV7-9 combines with J gene TRBJ2-1; TRBD2 matches at 12 bases. This CDR3 spans 16 amino acids. CDR1 SEHNR and CDR2 FQNEAQ come from the germline V gene (reference sequence). V lost 5 bases and J lost 2; bases outside the gene matches: 4.